The clone carrying this T cell receptor (beta chain) came up many times. The antigen is not known. The sample belongs to a study of blood T cells in healthy people across ages. The study's findings and limits: The donors' CMV status was not determined, possibly confounding changes in expanded clonotypes. A strong correlation was seen between TCR beta diversity and naive T cell percentage.

Germline assignment: CDR1 MDHEN and CDR2 SYDVKM. Trimming took off 8 bases at V and 0 bases at J, with 17 bases between the two ends. The CDR3 totals 16 residues. The authors ran a second PCR of about 6 to 12 cycles using a sample-barcoded 5' primer and a J-beta primer mix. TCRdb independently ran MiXCR on the 5' RACE reads; one entry per CDR3 protein. The table lists about 650,000 distinct CDR3 sequences, approximately 31% of them singletons. Sample: blood. The chain uses TRBV28 and TRBJ2-1; weak D call: TRBD2 (5 bases). The sequence was obtained from an elderly woman in good health. CDR3 region: CASFALDKSSYNEQFF. DNA of the CDR3: TGTGCCAGCTTCGCACTAGACAAAAGCTCCTACAATGAGCAGTTCTTC.